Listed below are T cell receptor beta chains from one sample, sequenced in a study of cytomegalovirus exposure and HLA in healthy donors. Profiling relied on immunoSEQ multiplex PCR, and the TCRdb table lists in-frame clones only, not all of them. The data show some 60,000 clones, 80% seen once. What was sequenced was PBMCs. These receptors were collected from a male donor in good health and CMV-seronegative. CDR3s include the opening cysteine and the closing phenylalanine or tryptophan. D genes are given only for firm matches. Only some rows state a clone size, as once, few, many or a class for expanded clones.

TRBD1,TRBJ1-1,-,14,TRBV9,CASSVGGGTGEAFF,TGTGCCAGCAGCGTAGGAGGAGGGACAGGTGAAGCTTTCTTT
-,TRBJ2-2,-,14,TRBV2,CASSARYNTGELFF,TGTGCCAGCAGTGCTAGGTACAACACCGGGGAGCTGTTTTTT
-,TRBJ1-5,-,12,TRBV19,CASNAGNQPQHF,TGTGCCAGTAATGCAGGCAATCAGCCCCAGCATTTT
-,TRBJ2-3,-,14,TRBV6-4,CASSPLIGGDTQYF,TGTGCCAGCAGTCCATTGATAGGAGGAGATACGCAGTATTTT
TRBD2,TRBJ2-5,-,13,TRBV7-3,CASSPQRGETQYF,TGTGCCAGCAGCCCCCAGCGGGGCGAGACCCAGTACTTC
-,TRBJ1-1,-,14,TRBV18,CASSPRAMNTEAFF,TGTGCCAGCTCACCTCGCGCGATGAACACTGAAGCTTTCTTT
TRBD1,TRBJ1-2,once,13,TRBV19,CASSGTGNYGYTF,TGTGCCAGTAGTGGGACAGGCAACTATGGCTACACCTTC
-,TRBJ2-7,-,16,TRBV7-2,CASSTTADSSSYEQYF,TGTGCCAGCAGCACCACGGCGGACTCGAGCTCCTACGAGCAGTACTTC
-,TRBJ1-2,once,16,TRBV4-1,CASSRELTVTSYGYTF,TGCGCCAGCAGCCGGGAGTTGACGGTAACTAGCTATGGCTACACCTTC
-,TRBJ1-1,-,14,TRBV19,CASRYGASNTEAFF,TGTGCCAGTAGATATGGGGCCAGTAACACTGAAGCTTTCTTT
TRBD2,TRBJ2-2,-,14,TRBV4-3,CASRGRGGTGELFF,TGCGCCAGCAGAGGGCGCGGGGGTACCGGGGAGCTGTTTTTT
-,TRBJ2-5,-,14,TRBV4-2,CASSQEARQETQYF,TGTGCCAGCAGCCAAGAGGCCAGGCAAGAGACCCAGTACTTC
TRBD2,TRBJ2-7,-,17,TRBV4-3,CASSQDLTSGVVNEQYF,TGCGCCAGCAGCCAAGATCTCACTAGCGGGGTCGTAAACGAGCAGTACTTC